Listed below are T cell receptor beta chains from one sample, sequenced in a study of neurological immune-mediated disorders. TCRdb processed the 5' RACE reads anew with MiXCR; each CDR3 protein has one entry. The table has some 43,000 distinct CDR3 sequences, 2% to 2.5% seen once. Sequencing was performed on PBMCs. These receptor sequences come from a man aged 30 to 39 with multiple sclerosis. The CDR3 runs from the conserved cysteine through the conserved F or W. The D gene is left open where the match is weak. Size values are once, few and many counts, or a class for expanded clones, and some rows have none.

cdr3_length,clone_size,v_call,j_call,d_call,cdr3_aa,cdr3_nt
14,many,TRBV5-5,TRBJ1-3,-,CASSRDMSGNTIYF,TGTGCCAGCAGCCGGGACATGTCCGGAAACACCATATATTTT
13,many,TRBV27,TRBJ2-7,TRBD2,CASGLAGVYEQYF,TGTGCCAGCGGACTAGCGGGAGTCTACGAGCAGTACTTC
14,many,TRBV4-1,TRBJ1-1,-,CASSPRQGVTEAFF,TGCGCCAGCAGCCCTCGGCAGGGAGTCACTGAAGCTTTCTTT
13,many,TRBV3-1,TRBJ1-1,-,CASSQGARTEAFF,TGTGCCAGCAGCCAAGGGGCTCGAACTGAAGCTTTCTTT
14,many,TRBV20-1,TRBJ1-6,-,CSARYTGNNSPLHF,TGCAGTGCGCGGTACACAGGAAATAATTCACCCCTCCACTTT
13,many,TRBV20-1,TRBJ2-7,-,CSASGSPVIEQYF,TGCAGTGCTTCGGGCTCCCCGGTGATCGAGCAGTACTTC
15,many,TRBV24-1,TRBJ2-1,TRBD2,CATSVRTSGYNEQFF,TGTGCCACCAGTGTTCGGACTAGCGGTTACAATGAGCAGTTCTTC
16,many,TRBV20-1,TRBJ2-2,-,CSARDDRRVPIGELFF,TGCAGTGCTAGAGATGACAGAAGGGTTCCTATCGGGGAGCTGTTTTTT
13,many,TRBV21-1,TRBJ1-6,-,CASIPRGRSPLHF,TGTGCCAGCATCCCAAGGGGGCGGTCACCCCTCCACTTT
15,few,TRBV6-2/TRBV6-3,TRBJ2-7,TRBD2,CASSYTGTRPYEQYF,TGTGCCAGCAGTTACACCGGGACTAGACCCTACGAGCAGTACTTC
12,many,TRBV5-1,TRBJ1-1,-,CASSWRAGEAFF,TGCGCCAGCAGCTGGAGGGCAGGGGAAGCTTTCTTT
15,many,TRBV5-1,TRBJ2-3,-,CASSLVSGIQDTQYF,TGCGCCAGCAGCTTGGTTTCGGGGATACAAGATACGCAGTATTTT
16,many,TRBV5-6,TRBJ2-2,-,CASSSLAQHPTGELFF,TGTGCCAGCAGTTCCTTAGCCCAGCATCCCACCGGGGAGCTGTTTTTT
16,many,TRBV6-5,TRBJ2-5,TRBD2,CASSTLAGGLAETQYF,TGTGCCAGCAGTACCTTAGCGGGGGGGCTGGCCGAGACCCAGTACTTC
12,many,TRBV7-6,TRBJ2-3,-,CASSPRTDTQYF,TGTGCCAGCAGCCCCCGCACAGATACGCAGTATTTT
15,many,TRBV6-1,TRBJ2-7,TRBD1,CASSETWTGLYEQYF,TGTGCCAGCAGTGAAACCTGGACAGGGCTGTACGAGCAGTACTTC
16,many,TRBV20-1,TRBJ2-1,TRBD2,CSASSFGGRAYNEQFF,TGCAGTGCTAGTTCCTTCGGCGGGAGGGCCTACAATGAGCAGTTCTTC
15,many,TRBV14,TRBJ2-7,-,CASSQVSGDSYEQYF,TGTGCCAGCAGCCAAGTATCAGGGGACTCCTACGAGCAGTACTTC
14,many,TRBV27,TRBJ1-2,TRBD1,CASRWTGANYGYTF,TGTGCCAGCAGGTGGACAGGAGCTAACTATGGCTACACCTTC
13,many,TRBV27,TRBJ1-2,TRBD1,CASSLGQAYGYTF,TGTGCCAGCAGTTTAGGACAGGCCTATGGCTACACCTTC
17,many,TRBV7-8,TRBJ2-2,TRBD2,CASSLVNGGGETGELFF,TGTGCCAGCAGCTTAGTTAATGGGGGAGGGGAGACCGGGGAGCTGTTTTTT
17,many,TRBV24-1,TRBJ2-6,-,CATSDPAAHPGANVLTF,TGTGCCACCAGTGACCCAGCAGCCCACCCTGGGGCCAACGTCCTGACTTTC
15,many,TRBV6-4,TRBJ1-5,-,CASSEFREKDQPQHF,TGTGCCAGCAGTGAGTTCCGGGAAAAGGATCAGCCCCAGCATTTT
12,many,TRBV20-1,TRBJ2-5,-,CSAGGFQETQYF,TGCAGTGCCGGCGGGTTCCAAGAGACCCAGTACTTC
15,many,TRBV7-2,TRBJ2-7,TRBD1,CASSPDDRGEYEQYF,TGTGCCAGCAGCCCGGATGACAGGGGGGAGTACGAGCAGTACTTC
16,many,TRBV20-1,TRBJ1-2,TRBD1,CSARARGQGWRDGYTF,TGCAGTGCTAGAGCTCGAGGACAGGGGTGGCGAGATGGCTACACCTTC
12,many,TRBV28,TRBJ2-5,-,CASSWSRATQYF,TGTGCCAGCAGCTGGTCGCGGGCGACCCAGTACTTC
16,many,TRBV4-1,TRBJ2-5,-,CASSQATGTLKETQYF,TGCGCCAGCAGCCAAGCCACCGGGACTTTAAAAGAGACCCAGTACTTC
18,many,TRBV7-2,TRBJ1-6,-,CASSLTQGPTTRNSPLHF,TGTGCCAGCAGCCTGACACAAGGACCCACAACGAGGAATTCACCCCTCCACTTT
14,many,TRBV20-1,TRBJ2-7,-,CSARGGGSSYEQYF,TGCAGTGCCCGCGGGGGCGGGAGCTCCTACGAGCAGTACTTC
13,many,TRBV20-1,TRBJ2-7,-,CSAPTGTDYEQYF,TGCAGTGCTCCAACCGGGACGGATTACGAGCAGTACTTC
14,many,TRBV12-3/TRBV12-4,TRBJ2-7,-,CASSFSGEFYEQYF,TGTGCCAGCAGTTTTTCCGGCGAGTTTTACGAGCAGTACTTC
12,-,TRBV7-9,TRBJ2-1,TRBD1,CASSLEGARQFF,TGTGCCAGCAGCTTAGAGGGGGCTCGGCAGTTCTTC
17,many,TRBV9,TRBJ2-6,-,CASSVAGRNSGANVLTF,TGTGCCAGCAGCGTAGCGGGACGGAACTCTGGGGCCAACGTCCTGACTTTC
15,few,TRBV11-2,TRBJ2-7,-,CASSLPDGQNYEQYF,TGTGCCAGCAGCTTACCCGACGGACAGAACTACGAGCAGTACTTC
16,many,TRBV12-3/TRBV12-4,TRBJ1-5,-,CATLPLSSGGNQPQHF,TGTGCCACCCTTCCCTTATCGTCTGGCGGCAATCAGCCCCAGCATTTT
14,medium-sized,TRBV7-2,TRBJ2-4,TRBD2,CASSLGYGTSGPDF,TGTGCCAGCAGCTTAGGATACGGGACTAGCGGGCCGGACTTC
14,many,TRBV7-3,TRBJ2-3,-,CASSLGGVTDTQYF,TGTGCCAGCAGCTTAGGTGGAGTAACAGATACGCAGTATTTT
15,many,TRBV14,TRBJ2-1,-,CASSQLTGSYNEQFF,TGTGCCAGCAGCCAATTGACAGGATCCTACAATGAGCAGTTCTTC
14,many,TRBV25-1,TRBJ1-2,TRBD1,CASSDSGQGSGYTF,TGTGCCAGCAGTGATTCGGGACAGGGTTCTGGCTACACCTTC
13,many,TRBV20-1,TRBJ2-7,-,CSARPSQGREQYF,TGCAGTGCTCGCCCATCACAGGGCAGGGAGCAGTACTTC
16,many,TRBV6-2/TRBV6-3,TRBJ1-5,-,CASSYSQGAGNQPQHF,TGTGCCAGCAGTTACTCACAGGGAGCGGGCAATCAGCCCCAGCATTTT
15,many,TRBV20-1,TRBJ2-2,TRBD1,CSARGGTGNTGELFF,TGCAGTGCTCGAGGGGGGACAGGGAACACCGGGGAGCTGTTTTTT
17,many,TRBV3-1,TRBJ2-3,-,CASSPYQPSLITDTQYF,TGTGCCAGCAGCCCGTATCAGCCGTCCTTGATTACAGATACGCAGTATTTT
14,many,TRBV20-1,TRBJ2-3,-,CSAPPGWSTDTQYF,TGCAGTGCTCCGCCGGGTTGGAGCACAGATACGCAGTATTTT
13,many,TRBV5-1,TRBJ2-5,-,CASRWGGEETQYF,TGCGCCAGCAGATGGGGGGGCGAAGAGACCCAGTACTTC
15,many,TRBV28,TRBJ1-3,-,CASSFRRSSGNTIYF,TGTGCCAGCAGTTTCAGACGGAGCTCTGGAAACACCATATATTTT
13,many,TRBV5-1,TRBJ2-5,-,CASSLGRMETQYF,TGCGCCAGCAGCTTGGGGCGGATGGAGACCCAGTACTTC
18,many,TRBV7-9,TRBJ2-1,TRBD2,CASSLVSSGSSMYNEQFF,TGTGCCAGCAGCTTAGTGTCTAGCGGGAGTTCTATGTACAATGAGCAGTTCTTC
15,many,TRBV5-1,TRBJ2-1,-,CASRDRPGQEDEQFF,TGCGCCAGCAGAGACAGGCCCGGGCAAGAGGATGAGCAGTTCTTC
16,many,TRBV12-3/TRBV12-4,TRBJ2-1,TRBD2,CASRAPGLAGGNEQFF,TGTGCCAGCAGGGCCCCCGGACTAGCGGGGGGGAATGAGCAGTTCTTC
12,-,TRBV24-1,TRBJ2-1,TRBD2,CATGIIAGEQFF,TGTGCCACCGGAATCATAGCGGGAGAGCAGTTCTTC
14,many,TRBV12-3/TRBV12-4,TRBJ1-1,-,CASSGRTVDTEAFF,TGTGCCAGCAGTGGGAGGACAGTCGACACTGAAGCTTTCTTT
17,few,TRBV10-1,TRBJ2-7,TRBD2,CASSDVSGRLSTYEQYF,TGCGCCAGCAGTGACGTTAGCGGGAGGCTGTCTACCTACGAGCAGTACTTC
17,many,TRBV7-9,TRBJ2-2,-,CASSLRRLGVSAGELFF,TGTGCCAGCAGCTTACGAAGACTTGGAGTGTCAGCCGGGGAGCTGTTTTTT
17,many,TRBV28,TRBJ2-7,-,CASSLWVGTGSSYEQYF,TGTGCCAGCAGTTTATGGGTTGGGACGGGGAGCTCCTACGAGCAGTACTTC
13,medium-sized,TRBV7-9,TRBJ1-2,-,CASSPGTARGYTF,TGTGCCAGCAGCCCCGGGACGGCTAGGGGCTACACCTTC
13,many,TRBV7-9,TRBJ2-7,-,CASSLQGAYEQYF,TGTGCCAGCAGCTTACAGGGTGCCTACGAGCAGTACTTC
16,many,TRBV25-1,TRBJ2-2,TRBD1,CASTISDRGGTGELFF,TGTGCCAGCACCATTTCCGACAGGGGAGGCACCGGGGAGCTGTTTTTT